Given below is one T cell receptor beta chain in context. V was clipped by 4 bases and J by 6 bases, with 15 bases between them. Germline V gives CDR1 SGHNT, CDR2 YYREEE (reference sequence). CDR3 length: 14 residues. This entry is derived from a study of T cell repertoires in ileal Crohn's disease. Study-wide background: Every patient was operated on for stricturing (about 60%) or penetrating (approximately 40%) complications.

Assay: immunoSEQ multiplex PCR; the TCRdb copy retains only in-frame clones and omits some. This table has fewer than 5,500 clones, 75% to 85% appearing once. The clonotype comes from an adult with Crohn's disease. The sequenced sample was ileal tissue. The V and J genes are TRBV5-4 and TRBJ2-3; D is possibly TRBD1 (5 bases). The CDR3: CASSPRVKGDTQYF. CDR3 nucleotide sequence: TGTGCCAGCAGCCCCCGGGTAAAGGGGGATACGCAGTATTTT.